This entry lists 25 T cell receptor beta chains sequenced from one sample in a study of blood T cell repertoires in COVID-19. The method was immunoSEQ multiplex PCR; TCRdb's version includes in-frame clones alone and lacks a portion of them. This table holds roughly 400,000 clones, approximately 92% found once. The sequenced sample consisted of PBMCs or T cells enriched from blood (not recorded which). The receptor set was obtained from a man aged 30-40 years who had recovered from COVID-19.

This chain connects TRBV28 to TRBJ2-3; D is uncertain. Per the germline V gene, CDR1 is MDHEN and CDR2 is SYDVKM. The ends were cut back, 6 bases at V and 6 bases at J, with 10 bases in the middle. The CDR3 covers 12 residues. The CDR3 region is CASRVAGDTQYF. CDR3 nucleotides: TGTGCCAGCAGGGTGGCAGGTGATACGCAGTATTTT.

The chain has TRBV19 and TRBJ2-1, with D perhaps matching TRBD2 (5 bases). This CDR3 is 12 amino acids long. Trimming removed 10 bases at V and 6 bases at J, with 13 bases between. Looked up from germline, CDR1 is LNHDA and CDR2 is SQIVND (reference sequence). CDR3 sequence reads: CATPTDFNEQFF. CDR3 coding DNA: TGTGCCACCCCGACGGACTTCAATGAGCAGTTCTTC. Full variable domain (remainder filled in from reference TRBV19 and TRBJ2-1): DGGITQSPKYLFRKEGQNVTLSCEQNLNHDAMYWYRQDPGQGLRLIYYSQIVNDFQKGDIAEGYSVSREKKESFPLTVTSAQKNPTAFYLCATPTDFNEQFFGPGTRLTVL.

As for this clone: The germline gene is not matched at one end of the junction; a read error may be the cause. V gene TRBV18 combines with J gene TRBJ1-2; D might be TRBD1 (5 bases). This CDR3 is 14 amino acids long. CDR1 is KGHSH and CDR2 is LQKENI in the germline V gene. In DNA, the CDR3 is TGTGCCAGCTCAATAGGTGGGACTAATTATGGCTACACCTTC. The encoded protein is CASSIGGTNYGYTF.

The CDR3 is CATSGQGKPNEQFF. The CDR3 DNA reads TGTGCCACCAGTGGACAGGGCAAACCTAATGAGCAGTTCTTC. The rearrangement joins TRBV24-1 to TRBJ2-1; TRBD1 matches at 7 bases. The CDR3 length is 14 residues. Germline V gene data show CDR1 as KGHDR and CDR2 as SFDVKD. The trim removed 5 bases at V and 7 bases at J, leaving 7 bases unmatched.

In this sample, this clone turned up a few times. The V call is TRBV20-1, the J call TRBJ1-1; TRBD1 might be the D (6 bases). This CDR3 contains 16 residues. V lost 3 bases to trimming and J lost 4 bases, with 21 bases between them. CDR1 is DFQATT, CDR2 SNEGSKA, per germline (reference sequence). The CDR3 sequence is CSASSSRGALFTEAFF. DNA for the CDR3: TGCAGTGCTAGTTCCTCTCGGGGGGCTCTGTTCACTGAAGCTTTCTTT.

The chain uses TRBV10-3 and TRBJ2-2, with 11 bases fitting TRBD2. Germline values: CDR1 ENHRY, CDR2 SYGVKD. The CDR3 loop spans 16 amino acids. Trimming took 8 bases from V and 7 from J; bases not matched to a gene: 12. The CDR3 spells CAIRKTSGKGSGELFF. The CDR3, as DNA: TGTGCCATCCGTAAGACTAGCGGGAAGGGGAGCGGGGAGCTGTTTTTT.

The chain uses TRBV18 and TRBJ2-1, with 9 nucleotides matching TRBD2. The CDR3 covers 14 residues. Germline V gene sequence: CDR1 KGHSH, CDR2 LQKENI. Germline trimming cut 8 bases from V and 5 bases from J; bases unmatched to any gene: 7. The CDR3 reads CASLPGTSNNEQFF. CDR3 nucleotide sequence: TGTGCCAGCCTCCCCGGGACTAGCAACAATGAGCAGTTCTTC.

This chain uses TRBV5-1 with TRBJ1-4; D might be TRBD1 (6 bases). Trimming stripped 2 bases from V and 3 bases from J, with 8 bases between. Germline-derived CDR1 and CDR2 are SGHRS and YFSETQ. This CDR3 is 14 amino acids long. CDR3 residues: CASSFGQPNEKLFF. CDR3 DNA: TGCGCCAGCAGCTTTGGACAGCCTAATGAAAAACTGTTTTTT.

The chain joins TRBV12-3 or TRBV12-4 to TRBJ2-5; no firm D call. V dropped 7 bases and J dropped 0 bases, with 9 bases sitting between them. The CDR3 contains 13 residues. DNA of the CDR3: TGTGCCAGCATTTTCCTGTACCAAGAGACCCAGTACTTC. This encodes CASIFLYQETQYF.

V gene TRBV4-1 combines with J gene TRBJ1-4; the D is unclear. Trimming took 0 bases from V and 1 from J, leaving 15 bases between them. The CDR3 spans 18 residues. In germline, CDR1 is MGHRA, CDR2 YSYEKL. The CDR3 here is CASSQDRHQVGTNEKLFF. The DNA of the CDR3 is TGCGCCAGCAGCCAAGACCGCCACCAGGTCGGAACTAATGAAAAACTGTTTTTT.

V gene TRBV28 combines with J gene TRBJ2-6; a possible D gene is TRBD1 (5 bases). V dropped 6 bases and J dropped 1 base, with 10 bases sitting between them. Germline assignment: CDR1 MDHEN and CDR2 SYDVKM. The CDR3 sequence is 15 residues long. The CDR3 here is CASRLQGSGANVLTF. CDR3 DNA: TGTGCCAGCAGATTGCAGGGATCTGGGGCCAACGTCCTGACTTTC.

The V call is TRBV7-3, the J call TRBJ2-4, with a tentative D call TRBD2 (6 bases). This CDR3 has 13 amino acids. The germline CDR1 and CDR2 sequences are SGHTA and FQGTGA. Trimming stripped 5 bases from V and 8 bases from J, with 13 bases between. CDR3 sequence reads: CASSSGPLDIQYF. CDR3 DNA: TGTGCCAGCAGCAGCGGGCCCTTAGACATTCAGTACTTC. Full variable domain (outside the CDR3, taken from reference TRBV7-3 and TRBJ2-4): GAGVSQTPSNKVTEKGKYVELRCDPISGHTALYWYRQSLGQGPEFLIYFQGTGAADDSGLPNDRFFAVRPEGSVSTLKIQRTERGDSAVYLCASSSGPLDIQYFGAGTRLSVL.

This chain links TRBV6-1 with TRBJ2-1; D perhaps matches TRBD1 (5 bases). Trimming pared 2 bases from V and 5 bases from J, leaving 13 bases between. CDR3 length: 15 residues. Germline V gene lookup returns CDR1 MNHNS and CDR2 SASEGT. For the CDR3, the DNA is TGTGCCAGCAGTGAATGGCAGGGTAGCCACAATGAGCAGTTCTTC. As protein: CASSEWQGSHNEQFF.

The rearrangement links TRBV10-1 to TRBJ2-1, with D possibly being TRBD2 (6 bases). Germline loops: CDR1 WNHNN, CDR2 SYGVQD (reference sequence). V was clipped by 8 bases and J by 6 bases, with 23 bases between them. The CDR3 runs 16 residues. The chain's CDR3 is CASSPAGRKSPNEQFF. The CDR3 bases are TGCGCCAGCTCCCCCGCGGGGCGGAAATCCCCCAATGAGCAGTTCTTC.

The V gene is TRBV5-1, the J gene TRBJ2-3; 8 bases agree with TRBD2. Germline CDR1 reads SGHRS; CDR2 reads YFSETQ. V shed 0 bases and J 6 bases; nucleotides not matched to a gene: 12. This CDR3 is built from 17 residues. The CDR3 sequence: CASSLAPSGPATDTQYF. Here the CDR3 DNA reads TGCGCCAGCAGCTTGGCCCCTAGCGGGCCCGCAACGGATACGCAGTATTTT.

This chain's CDR3 is CASSQGVLRADTQYF. CDR3 in DNA: TGTGCCAGCAGCCAAGGGGTCCTGAGGGCGGATACGCAGTATTTT. The chain couples TRBV3-1 (or the pseudogene TRBV3-2) to TRBJ2-3, with D tentatively TRBD2 (5 bases). The CDR3 is 15 residues long. Trimming pared 1 base from V and 6 bases from J, leaving 14 bases between. Germline CDR1 LGHDT, CDR2 YNNKEL (reference sequence).

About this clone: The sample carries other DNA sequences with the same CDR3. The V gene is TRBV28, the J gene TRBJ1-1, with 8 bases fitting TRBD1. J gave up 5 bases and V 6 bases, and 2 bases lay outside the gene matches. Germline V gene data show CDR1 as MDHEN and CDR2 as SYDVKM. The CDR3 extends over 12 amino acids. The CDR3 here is CASRTGDTEAFF. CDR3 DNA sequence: TGTGCCAGCAGGACAGGGGATACTGAAGCTTTCTTT.

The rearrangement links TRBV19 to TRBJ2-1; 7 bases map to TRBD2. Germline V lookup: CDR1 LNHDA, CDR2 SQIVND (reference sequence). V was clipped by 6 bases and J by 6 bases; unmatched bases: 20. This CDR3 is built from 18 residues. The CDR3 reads CASSGSGLPKAVGNEQFF. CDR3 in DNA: TGTGCCAGTAGCGGTAGCGGGTTGCCCAAAGCAGTAGGCAATGAGCAGTTCTTC.

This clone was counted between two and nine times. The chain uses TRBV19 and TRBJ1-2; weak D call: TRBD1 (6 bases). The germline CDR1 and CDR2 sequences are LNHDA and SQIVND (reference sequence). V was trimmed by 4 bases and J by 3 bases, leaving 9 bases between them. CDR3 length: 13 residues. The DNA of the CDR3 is TGTGCCAGTAGTACCCCAGGGGACTATGGCTACACCTTC. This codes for CASSTPGDYGYTF.

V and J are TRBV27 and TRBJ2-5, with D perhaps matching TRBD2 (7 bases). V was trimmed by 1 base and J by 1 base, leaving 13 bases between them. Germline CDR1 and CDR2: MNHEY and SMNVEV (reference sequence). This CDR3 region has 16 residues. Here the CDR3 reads CASSLWGGGSQETQYF. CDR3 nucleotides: TGTGCCAGCAGTTTATGGGGAGGGGGATCCCAAGAGACCCAGTACTTC.

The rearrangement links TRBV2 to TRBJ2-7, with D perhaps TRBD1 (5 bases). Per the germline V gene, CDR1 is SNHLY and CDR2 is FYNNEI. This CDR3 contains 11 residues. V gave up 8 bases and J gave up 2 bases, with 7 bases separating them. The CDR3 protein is CASQGTYEQYF. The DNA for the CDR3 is TGTGCCAGCCAGGGAACCTACGAGCAGTACTTC.

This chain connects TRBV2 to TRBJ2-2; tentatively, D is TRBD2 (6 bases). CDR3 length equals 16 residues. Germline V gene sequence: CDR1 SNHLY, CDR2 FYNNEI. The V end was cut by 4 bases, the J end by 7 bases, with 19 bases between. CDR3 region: CASSVQRVPSGGELFF. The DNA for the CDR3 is TGTGCCAGCAGTGTACAGCGGGTCCCCTCGGGCGGGGAGCTGTTTTTT.

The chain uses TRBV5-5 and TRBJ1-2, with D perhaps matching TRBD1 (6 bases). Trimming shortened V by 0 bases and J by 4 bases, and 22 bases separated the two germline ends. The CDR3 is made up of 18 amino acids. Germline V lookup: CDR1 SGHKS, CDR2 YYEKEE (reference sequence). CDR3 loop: CASSLDYGRGRFSYGYTF. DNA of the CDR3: TGTGCCAGCAGCTTGGATTACGGCAGGGGTCGATTTAGCTATGGCTACACCTTC.

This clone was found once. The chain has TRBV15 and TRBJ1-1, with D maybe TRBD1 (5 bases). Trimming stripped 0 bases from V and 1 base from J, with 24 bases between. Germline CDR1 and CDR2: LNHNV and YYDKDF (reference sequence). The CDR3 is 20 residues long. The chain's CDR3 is CATSRDHNYGANNKNTEAFF. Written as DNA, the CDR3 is TGTGCCACCAGCAGAGATCACAACTATGGGGCAAACAACAAGAACACTGAAGCTTTCTTT.

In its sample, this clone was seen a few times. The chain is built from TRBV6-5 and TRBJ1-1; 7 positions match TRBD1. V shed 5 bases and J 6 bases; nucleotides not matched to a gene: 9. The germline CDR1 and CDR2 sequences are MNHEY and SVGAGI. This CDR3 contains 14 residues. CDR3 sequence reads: CASSRQGGDPEAFF. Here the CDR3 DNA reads TGTGCCAGCAGTAGACAGGGTGGGGACCCTGAAGCTTTCTTT.